Listed here are 3 T cell receptor beta chains from one sample, sequenced in a study of patients and donors after allogeneic stem cell transplantation. In TCRdb, the RT-PCR reads were re-called with MiXCR into one record per CDR3 protein. The sample contains about a million distinct CDR3 sequences, more than 15% of which appear only once. Sequencing was done on a sample of blood, either unsorted or a sorted T cell fraction (not recorded which). The receptors were gathered from a human donor who was either an allogeneic HSCT recipient or a stem cell or donor lymphocyte infusion donor (not recorded which). It is not recorded whose cells these are; they may come from a transplant donor.

This clonotype was picked up a small number of times. The V gene is TRBV5-1, the J gene TRBJ1-2; D remains ambiguous. Germline V gene data show CDR1 as SGHRS and CDR2 as YFSETQ. Trimming shortened V by 0 bases and J by 8 bases, and 14 bases separated the two germline ends. This CDR3 comprises 14 residues. DNA of the CDR3: TGCGCCAGCAGCTTGGCAATGGGGAACGGAGGCTACACCTTC. As protein: CASSLAMGNGGYTF.

This rearrangement joins TRBV7-2 to TRBJ2-2; weak D call: TRBD1 (5 bases). The CDR3 spans 15 residues. The V and J ends lost 9 bases and 6 bases respectively, with 20 bases between them. The germline gives CDR1 SGHTA, CDR2 FQGNSA. The chain's CDR3 is CASRPNRGPSGELFF. The CDR3 coding sequence is TGTGCCAGTAGACCCAATAGGGGCCCCTCCGGGGAGCTGTTTTTT.

This chain uses TRBV20-1 with TRBJ1-5, with D possibly being TRBD1 (5 bases). CDR1 DFQATT and CDR2 SNEGSKA come from the germline V gene (reference sequence). Between the trimmed V and J ends, which lost 3 bases and 2 bases, there was a span of 17 bases. The CDR3 contains 16 residues. CDR3 DNA sequence: TGCAGTGCTAGTTTCCCCGGGGGAGGGGGCAATCAGCCCCAGCATTTT. Residues: CSASFPGGGGNQPQHF.